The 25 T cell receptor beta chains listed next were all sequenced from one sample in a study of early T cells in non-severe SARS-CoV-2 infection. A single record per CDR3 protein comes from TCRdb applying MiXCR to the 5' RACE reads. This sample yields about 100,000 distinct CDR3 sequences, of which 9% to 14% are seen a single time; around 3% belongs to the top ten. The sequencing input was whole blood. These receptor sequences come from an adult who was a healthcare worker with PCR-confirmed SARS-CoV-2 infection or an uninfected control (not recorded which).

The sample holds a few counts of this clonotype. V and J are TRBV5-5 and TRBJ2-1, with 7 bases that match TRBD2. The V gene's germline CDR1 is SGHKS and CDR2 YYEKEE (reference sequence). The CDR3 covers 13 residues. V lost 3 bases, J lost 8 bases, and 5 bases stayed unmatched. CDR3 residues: CASSSFTSDEQFF. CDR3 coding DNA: TGTGCCAGCAGCTCCTTTACTAGCGATGAGCAGTTCTTC.

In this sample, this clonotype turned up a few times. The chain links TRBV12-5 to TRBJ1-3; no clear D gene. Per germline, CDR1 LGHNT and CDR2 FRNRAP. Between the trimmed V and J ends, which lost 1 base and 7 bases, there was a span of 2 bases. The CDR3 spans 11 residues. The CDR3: CASGLGNTIYF. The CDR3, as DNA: TGTGCTAGTGGTTTGGGTAACACCATATATTTT.

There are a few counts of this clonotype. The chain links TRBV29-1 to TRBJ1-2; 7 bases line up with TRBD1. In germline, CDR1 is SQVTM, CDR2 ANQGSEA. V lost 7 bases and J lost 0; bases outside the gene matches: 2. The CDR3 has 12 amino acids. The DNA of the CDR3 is TGCAGCGGCGGGACAGCTAACTATGGCTACACCTTC. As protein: CSGGTANYGYTF.

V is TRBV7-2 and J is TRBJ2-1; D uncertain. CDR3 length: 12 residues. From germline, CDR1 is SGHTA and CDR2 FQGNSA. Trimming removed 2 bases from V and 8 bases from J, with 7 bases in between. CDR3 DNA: TGTGCCAGCAGCTTACAGAACCATGAGCAGTTCTTC. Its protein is CASSLQNHEQFF.

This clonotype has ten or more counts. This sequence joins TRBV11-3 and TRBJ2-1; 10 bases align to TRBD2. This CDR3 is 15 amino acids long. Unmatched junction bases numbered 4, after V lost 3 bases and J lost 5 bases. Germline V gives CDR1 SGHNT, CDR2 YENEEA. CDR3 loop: CASSFKAGGHNEQFF. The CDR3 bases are TGTGCCAGCAGCTTTAAAGCGGGAGGGCACAATGAGCAGTTCTTC. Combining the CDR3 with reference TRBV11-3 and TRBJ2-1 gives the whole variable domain EAGVVQSPRYKIIEKKQPVAFWCNPISGHNTLYWYLQNLGQGPELLIRYENEEAVDDSQLPKDRFSAERLKGVDSTLKIQPAELGDSAVYLCASSFKAGGHNEQFFGPGTRLTVL.

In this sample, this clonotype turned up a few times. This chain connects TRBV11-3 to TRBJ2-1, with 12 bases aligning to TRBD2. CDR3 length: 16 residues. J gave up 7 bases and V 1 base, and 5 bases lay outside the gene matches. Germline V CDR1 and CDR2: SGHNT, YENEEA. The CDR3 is CASSLGASGRANEQFF. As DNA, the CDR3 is TGTGCCAGCAGCTTAGGAGCTAGCGGGAGGGCGAATGAGCAGTTCTTC.

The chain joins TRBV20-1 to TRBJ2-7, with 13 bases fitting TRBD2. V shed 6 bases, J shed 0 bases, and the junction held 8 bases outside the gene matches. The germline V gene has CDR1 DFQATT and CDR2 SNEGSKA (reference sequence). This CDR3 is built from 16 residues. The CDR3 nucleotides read TGCAGTGCCCAACTAGCGGGAGGGCCTCGCTCCTACGAGCAGTACTTC. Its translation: CSAQLAGGPRSYEQYF.

CDR3: CASSLAGTTYEQYF. In DNA, the CDR3 is TGTGCCAGCAGTTTAGCCGGGACCACCTACGAGCAGTACTTC. The chain joins TRBV12-3 or TRBV12-4 to TRBJ2-7, with D perhaps given as TRBD1 or TRBD2 (5 bases each). V dropped 0 bases and J dropped 2 bases, with 8 bases sitting between them. The CDR3 contains 14 residues.

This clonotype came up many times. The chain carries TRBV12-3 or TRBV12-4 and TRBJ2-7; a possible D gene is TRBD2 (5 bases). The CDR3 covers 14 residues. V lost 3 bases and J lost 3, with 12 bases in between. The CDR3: CASSFEEGIYEQYF. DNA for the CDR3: TGTGCCAGCAGTTTCGAAGAGGGAATCTACGAGCAGTACTTC.

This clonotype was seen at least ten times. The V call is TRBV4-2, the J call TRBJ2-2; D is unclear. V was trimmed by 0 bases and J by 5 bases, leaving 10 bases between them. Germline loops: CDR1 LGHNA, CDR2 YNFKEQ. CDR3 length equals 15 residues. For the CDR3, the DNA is TGTGCCAGCAGCCAAGACCTGTTAGCTACCGGGGAGCTGTTTTTT. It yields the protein CASSQDLLATGELFF.

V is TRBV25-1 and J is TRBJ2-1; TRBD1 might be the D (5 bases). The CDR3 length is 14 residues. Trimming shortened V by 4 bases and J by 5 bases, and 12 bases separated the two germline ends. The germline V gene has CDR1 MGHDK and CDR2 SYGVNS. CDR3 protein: CASSAWGPNNEQFF. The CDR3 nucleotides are TGTGCCAGCAGTGCCTGGGGCCCAAACAATGAGCAGTTCTTC. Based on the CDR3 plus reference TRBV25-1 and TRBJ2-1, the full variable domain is EADIYQTPRYLVIGTGKKITLECSQTMGHDKMYWYQQDPGMELHLIHYSYGVNSTEKGDLSSESTVSRIRTEHFPLTLESARPSHTSQYLCASSAWGPNNEQFFGPGTRLTVL.

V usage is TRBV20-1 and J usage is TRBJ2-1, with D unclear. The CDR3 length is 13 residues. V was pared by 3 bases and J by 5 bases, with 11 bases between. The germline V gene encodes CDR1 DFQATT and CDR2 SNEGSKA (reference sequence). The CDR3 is CSASLGRNNEQFF. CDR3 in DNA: TGCAGTGCTAGTCTAGGTCGGAACAATGAGCAGTTCTTC.

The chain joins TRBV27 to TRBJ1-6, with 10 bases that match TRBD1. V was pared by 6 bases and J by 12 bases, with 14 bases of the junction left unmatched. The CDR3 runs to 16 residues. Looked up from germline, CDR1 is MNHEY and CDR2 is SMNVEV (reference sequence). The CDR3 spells CASSPLRDRGVIPLHF. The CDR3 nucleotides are TGTGCCAGCAGCCCTCTACGGGACAGGGGAGTTATACCCCTCCACTTT.

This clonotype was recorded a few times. DNA of the CDR3: TGCAGTGCTAGAGATCCGGGGCCATTTCGGTACGAGCAGTACTTC. Protein: CSARDPGPFRYEQYF. The gene calls are TRBV20-1 and TRBJ2-7, with D perhaps given as TRBD1 or TRBD2 (5 bases each). The V end lost 0 bases, the J end lost 4 bases, and 16 bases lay between the germline ends. The germline CDR1 and CDR2 sequences are DFQATT and SNEGSKA (reference sequence). The CDR3 has 15 amino acids.

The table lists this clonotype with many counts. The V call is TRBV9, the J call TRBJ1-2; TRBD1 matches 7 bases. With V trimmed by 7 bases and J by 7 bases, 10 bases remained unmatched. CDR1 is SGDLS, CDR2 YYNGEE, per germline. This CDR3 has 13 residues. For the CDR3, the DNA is TGTGCCAGCTCCGGAGACAGGGCAGGTGGCTACACCTTC. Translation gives CASSGDRAGGYTF.

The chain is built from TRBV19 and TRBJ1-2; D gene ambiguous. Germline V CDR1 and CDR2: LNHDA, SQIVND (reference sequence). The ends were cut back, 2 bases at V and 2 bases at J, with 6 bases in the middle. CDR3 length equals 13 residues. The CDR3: CASSISGNYGYTF. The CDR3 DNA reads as TGTGCCAGTAGTATATCGGGCAACTATGGCTACACCTTC.

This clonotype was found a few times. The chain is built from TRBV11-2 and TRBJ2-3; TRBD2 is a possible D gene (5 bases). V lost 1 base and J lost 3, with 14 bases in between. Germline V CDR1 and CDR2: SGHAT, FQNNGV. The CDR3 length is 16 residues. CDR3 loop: CASSLGARGRTDTQYF. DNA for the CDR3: TGTGCCAGCAGCTTAGGGGCTCGGGGAAGGACAGATACGCAGTATTTT.

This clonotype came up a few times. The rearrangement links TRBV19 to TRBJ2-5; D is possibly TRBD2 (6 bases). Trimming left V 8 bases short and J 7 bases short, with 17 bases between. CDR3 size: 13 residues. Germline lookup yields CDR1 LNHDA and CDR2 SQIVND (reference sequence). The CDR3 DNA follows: TGTGCCAGTGGGAGCGGGCCTTTGGGGACCCAGTACTTC. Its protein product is CASGSGPLGTQYF.

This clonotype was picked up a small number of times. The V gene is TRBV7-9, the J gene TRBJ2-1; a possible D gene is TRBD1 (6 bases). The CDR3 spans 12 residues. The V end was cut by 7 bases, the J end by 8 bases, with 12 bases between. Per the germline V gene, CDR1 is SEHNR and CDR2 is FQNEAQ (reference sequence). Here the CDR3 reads CASNPGVDEQFF. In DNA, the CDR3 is TGTGCCAGCAACCCAGGGGTCGATGAGCAGTTCTTC. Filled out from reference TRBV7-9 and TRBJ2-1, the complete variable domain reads DTGVSQNPRHKITKRGQNVTFRCDPISEHNRLYWYRQTLGQGPEFLTYFQNEAQLEKSRLLSDRFSAERPKGSFSTLEIQRTEQGDSAMYLCASNPGVDEQFFGPGTRLTVL.

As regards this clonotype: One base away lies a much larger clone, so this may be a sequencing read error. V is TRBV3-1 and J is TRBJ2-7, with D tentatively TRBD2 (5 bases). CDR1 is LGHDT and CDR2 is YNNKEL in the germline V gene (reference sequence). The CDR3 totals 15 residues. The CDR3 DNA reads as TGTGACAGCAGCCAAGGAAGGCCGGGATCCTACGAGCAGTACTTC. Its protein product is CDSSQGRPGSYEQYF.

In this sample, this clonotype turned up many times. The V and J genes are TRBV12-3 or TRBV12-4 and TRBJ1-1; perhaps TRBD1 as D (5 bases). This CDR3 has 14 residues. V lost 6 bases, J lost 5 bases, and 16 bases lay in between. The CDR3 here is CASSPLGGWTEAFF. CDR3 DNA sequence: TGTGCCAGCAGCCCGCTCGGGGGGTGGACTGAAGCTTTCTTT.

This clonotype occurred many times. Written as DNA, the CDR3 is TGTGCCAGCAGCTTACAACCGGGACAGCTGAACACCGGGGAGCTGTTTTTT. Amino acids: CASSLQPGQLNTGELFF. V gene TRBV7-6 combines with J gene TRBJ2-2, with 7 positions matching TRBD1. This CDR3 spans 17 amino acids. Germline V lookup: CDR1 SGHVS, CDR2 FNYEAQ. The J segment lost 1 base and the V segment lost 2 bases, leaving 7 bases of the junction unmatched.

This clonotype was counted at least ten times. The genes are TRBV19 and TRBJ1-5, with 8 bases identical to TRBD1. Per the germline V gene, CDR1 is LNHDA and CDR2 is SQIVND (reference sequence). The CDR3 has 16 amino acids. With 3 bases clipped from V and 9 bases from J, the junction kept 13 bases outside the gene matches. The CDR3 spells CASSIPDRGGRGPQHF. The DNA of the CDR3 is TGTGCCAGTAGTATTCCCGACAGGGGTGGACGTGGGCCCCAGCATTTT.

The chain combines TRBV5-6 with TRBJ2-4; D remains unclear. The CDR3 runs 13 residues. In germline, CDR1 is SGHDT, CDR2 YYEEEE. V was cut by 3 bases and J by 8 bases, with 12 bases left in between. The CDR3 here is CASSSPDGYIQYF. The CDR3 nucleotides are TGTGCCAGCAGCTCCCCCGACGGTTACATTCAGTACTTC.

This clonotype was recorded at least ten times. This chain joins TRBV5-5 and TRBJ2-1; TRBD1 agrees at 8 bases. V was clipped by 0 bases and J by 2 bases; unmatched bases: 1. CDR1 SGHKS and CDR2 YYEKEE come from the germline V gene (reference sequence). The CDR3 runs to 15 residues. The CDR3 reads CASSLGQGPYNEQFF. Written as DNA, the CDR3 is TGTGCCAGCAGCTTGGGACAGGGGCCCTACAATGAGCAGTTCTTC.